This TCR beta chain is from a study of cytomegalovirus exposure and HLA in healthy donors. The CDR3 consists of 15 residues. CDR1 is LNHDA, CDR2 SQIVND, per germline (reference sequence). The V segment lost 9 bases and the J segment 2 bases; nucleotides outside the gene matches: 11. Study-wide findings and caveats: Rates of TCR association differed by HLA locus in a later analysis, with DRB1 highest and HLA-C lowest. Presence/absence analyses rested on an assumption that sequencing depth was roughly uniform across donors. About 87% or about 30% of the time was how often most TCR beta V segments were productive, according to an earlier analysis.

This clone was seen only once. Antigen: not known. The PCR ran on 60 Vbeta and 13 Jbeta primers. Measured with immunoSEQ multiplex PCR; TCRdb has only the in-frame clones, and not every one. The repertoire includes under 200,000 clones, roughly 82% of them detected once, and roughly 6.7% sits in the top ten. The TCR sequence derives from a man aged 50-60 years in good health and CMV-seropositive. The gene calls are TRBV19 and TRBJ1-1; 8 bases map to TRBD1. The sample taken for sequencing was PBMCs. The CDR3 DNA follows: TGTGCCAGCCGCCCCCCTGGGACAGGAAACACTGAAGCTTTCTTT. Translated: CASRPPGTGNTEAFF.